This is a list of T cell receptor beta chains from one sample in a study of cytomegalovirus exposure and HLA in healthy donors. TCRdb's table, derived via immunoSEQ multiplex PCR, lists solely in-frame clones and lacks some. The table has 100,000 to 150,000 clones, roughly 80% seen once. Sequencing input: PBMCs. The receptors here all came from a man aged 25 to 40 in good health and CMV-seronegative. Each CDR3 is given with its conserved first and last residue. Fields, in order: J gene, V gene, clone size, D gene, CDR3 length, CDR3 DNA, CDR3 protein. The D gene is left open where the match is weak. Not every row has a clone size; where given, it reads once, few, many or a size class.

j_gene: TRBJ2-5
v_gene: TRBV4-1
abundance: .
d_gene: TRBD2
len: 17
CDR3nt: TGCGCCAGCAGCGATAGTTCCGGGACTAGCGCCCGAGAGACCCAGTACTTC
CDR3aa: CASSDSSGTSARETQYF

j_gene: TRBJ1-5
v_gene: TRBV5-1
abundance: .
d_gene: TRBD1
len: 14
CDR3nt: TGCGCCAGCAGCTTAGGGACAGGGACTCAGCCCCAGCATTTT
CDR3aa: CASSLGTGTQPQHF

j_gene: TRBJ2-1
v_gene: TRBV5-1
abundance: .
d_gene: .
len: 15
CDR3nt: TGCGCCAGCAGCCTCGGAGATAACTCCTACAATGAGCAGTTCTTC
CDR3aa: CASSLGDNSYNEQFF

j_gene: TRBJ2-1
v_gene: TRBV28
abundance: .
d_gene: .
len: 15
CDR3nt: TGTGCCAGCAGTCCCCGGACCTTGGCGGAGGATGAGCAGTTCTTC
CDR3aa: CASSPRTLAEDEQFF

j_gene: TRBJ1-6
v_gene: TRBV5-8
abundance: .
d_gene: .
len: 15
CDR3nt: TGTGCCAGCAGCTTATATGCAGGGGTAAATTCACCCCTCCACTTT
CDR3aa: CASSLYAGVNSPLHF

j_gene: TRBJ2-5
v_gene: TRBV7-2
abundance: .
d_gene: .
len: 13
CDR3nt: TGTGCCAGCAGCTCCCTGTACGGGGAGACCCAGTACTTC
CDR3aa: CASSSLYGETQYF

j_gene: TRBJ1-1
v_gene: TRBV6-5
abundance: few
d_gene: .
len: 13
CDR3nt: TGTGCCAGCAGCGAGGCCATGAACACTGAAGCTTTCTTT
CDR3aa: CASSEAMNTEAFF

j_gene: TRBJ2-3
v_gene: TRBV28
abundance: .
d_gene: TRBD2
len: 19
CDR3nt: TGTGCCAGCAGGTCACCAGGACTAGCGGGGGGGCCTAGCACAGATACGCAGTATTTT
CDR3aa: CASRSPGLAGGPSTDTQYF

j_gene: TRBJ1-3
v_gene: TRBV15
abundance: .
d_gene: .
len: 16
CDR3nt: TGTGCCACCAGCAGAGATCCGCGGGAACCTGCAAACACCATATATTTT
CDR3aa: CATSRDPREPANTIYF

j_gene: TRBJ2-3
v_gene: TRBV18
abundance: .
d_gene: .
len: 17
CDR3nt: TGTGCCAGCTCACCACGAGATCACGGAATGCACAGAGATACGCAGTATTTT
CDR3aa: CASSPRDHGMHRDTQYF

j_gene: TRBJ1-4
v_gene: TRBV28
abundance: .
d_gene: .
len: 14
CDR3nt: TGTGCCAGCAGTCCACAGGGAACTAATGAAAAACTGTTTTTT
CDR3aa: CASSPQGTNEKLFF

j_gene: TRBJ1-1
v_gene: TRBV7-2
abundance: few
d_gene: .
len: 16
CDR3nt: TGTGCCAGCAGCTCATTCTCGAGACAGCCCATTAGCGAAGCTTTCTTT
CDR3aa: CASSSFSRQPISEAFF

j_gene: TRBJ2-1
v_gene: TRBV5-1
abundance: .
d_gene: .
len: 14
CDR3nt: TGCGCCAGCAGCTTGGTTTTAGTGATTAATGAGCAGTTCTTC
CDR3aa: CASSLVLVINEQFF

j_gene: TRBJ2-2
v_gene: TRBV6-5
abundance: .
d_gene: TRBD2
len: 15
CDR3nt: TGTGCCAGCAGTTACGTAGGACTAGCGGCCGGGGAGCTGTTTTTT
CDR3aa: CASSYVGLAAGELFF